This T cell receptor beta chain was identified during a study of beta chain features in type 1 diabetes. Broader study findings: Researchers report that Type 1 diabetes patients had moderately but significantly shorter TCRB CDR3s across all four CD4+ subsets. For TCRB rearrangement, an influence of HLA type remained unresolved here.

Every bit of the isolated RNA underwent reverse transcription, so sequencing read expressed TCRB transcripts. An average around 3.5 million reads came from naive, central memory and regulatory T cell samples. The assay was immunoSEQ multiplex PCR, and TCRdb's table has in-frame clones only and misses some. The table includes a few hundred thousand clones, 14% detected once. This clone was counted between two and nine times. The target antigen is unknown. CDR3 length: 11 residues. Trimming removed 6 bases at V and 8 bases at J, with 11 bases between. Per the germline V gene, CDR1 is SQVTM and CDR2 is ANQGSEA.

The sequencing sample was made of naive CD4+ T cells from blood. The receptor's source is a man aged 30 to 45 in good health. J is TRBJ2-1 and V is TRBV29-1; D is undetermined. CDR3 sequence: CSVGLGYEQFF. The CDR3 DNA is TGCAGCGTCGGCCTGGGGTATGAGCAGTTCTTC.